The clone carrying this T cell receptor (beta chain) was seen at least ten times. The antigen remains undetermined. The germline V gene encodes CDR1 LGHNA and CDR2 YSLEER. The CDR3 length is 15 residues. The V gene lost 1 base and the J gene lost 1 base, with 10 bases spanning the gap. Preparation of TCR beta libraries was done by quantitative 5'-RACE with molecular barcodes. MiXCR was run by TCRdb on the 5' RACE reads, yielding one entry per CDR3 protein. The sample consists of under 300,000 distinct CDR3 sequences, 18% of them appearing once. This sample stems from a study of CD8 T cells in ankylosing spondylitis. Broader study findings: Clones linked to disease were reported to show significant enrichment in matched ankylosing spondylitis synovial fluid. Ankylosing spondylitis blood appeared to be characterized by a TCR beta motif of roughly eight highly homologous variants.

Input material: blood, either unsorted or a sorted T cell fraction (not recorded which). The clonotype comes from a male donor with ankylosing spondylitis or in good health (not recorded which). V gene TRBV4-3 combines with J gene TRBJ2-5; D unresolved. This chain's CDR3 is CASSQGRRAQETQYF. CDR3 DNA sequence: TGCGCCAGCAGCCAAGGCAGGCGAGCCCAAGAGACCCAGTACTTC.